This T cell receptor beta chain was recorded in a study of blood T cell repertoires in COVID-19. Study summary: Sites in the United States, Italy and Spain provided acute and convalescent COVID-19 samples. PBMCs, B-cell-depleted T cells, or T cells provided the cDNA or gDNA that made up the material.

The germline CDR1 and CDR2 sequences are LNHNV and YYDKDF (reference sequence). The germline V and J ends were trimmed by 0 bases and 3 bases, with 9 bases remaining between them. The CDR3 is 14 amino acids. Authors' methods: Quantification of nucleated cells was approximated via reference gene primer amplification. Libraries were prepared by immunoSEQ multiplex PCR; TCRdb keeps only in-frame clonotypes and omits some of them. The V and J calls and the clone size are those of that table, but D and trimming were determined from the DNA. The repertoire consists of fewer than 300,000 clones, with approximately 87% occurring once and the leading ten covering less than 10%.

The chain carries TRBV15 and TRBJ2-7; D is unresolved. The receptor comes from a human donor in a cohort sampled during active COVID-19. The sequenced material came from peripheral blood. The CDR3 sequence is CATSRDTIGYEQYF. In nucleotides, the CDR3 is TGTGCCACCAGCAGAGATACCATCGGCTACGAGCAGTACTTC.